The next 14 T cell receptor beta chains were all read from a single sample in a study of response to subunit inactivated influenza vaccine. One entry per CDR3 protein results from TCRdb running MiXCR on the RT-PCR reads. The sample lists 430,000 or so distinct CDR3 sequences, approximately 11% occurring once. Sequenced material: PBMCs from blood, taken 40 to 50 days after vaccination. These receptors were obtained from a man aged 45-60 years who received an inactivated influenza vaccine.

This clonotype was seen only a few times. The J gene is TRBJ2-3, the V gene TRBV7-9; tentatively, D is TRBD2 (6 bases). The CDR3 loop spans 14 amino acids. The germline V and J ends were trimmed by 1 base and 5 bases, with 10 bases remaining between them. Per germline, CDR1 SEHNR and CDR2 FQNEAQ (reference sequence). The CDR3 DNA reads as TGTGCCAGCAGCTTAGGGGGTAGCGGAGATACGCAGTATTTT. This codes for CASSLGGSGDTQYF.

Only a few counts were recorded for this clonotype. In DNA, the CDR3 is TGTGCCAGCAGATACAAGAATCAAGAGACCCAGTACTTC. Translated, it gives CASRYKNQETQYF. The V and J genes are TRBV21-1 and TRBJ2-5. TRBV21-1 has pseudogene status. The length of the CDR3 is 13 residues.

The V gene is TRBV5-6, the J gene TRBJ2-2; D is undetermined. Germline V gene data show CDR1 as SGHDT and CDR2 as YYEEEE. CDR3 length: 15 amino acids. V lost 2 bases and J lost 8, with 16 bases in between. CDR3 bases: TGTGCCAGCAGCTTCGCGACATTCCCAAAGGGGGAGCTGTTTTTT. It specifies CASSFATFPKGELFF.

The J gene is TRBJ2-3, the V gene TRBV6-5; maybe TRBD1 (6 bases). The CDR3 has 15 amino acids. V shed 5 bases and J shed 3 bases, with 15 bases lying between them. Germline V lookup: CDR1 MNHEY, CDR2 SVGAGI. CDR3: CASSQGQQITDTQYF. CDR3 bases: TGTGCCAGCAGTCAGGGACAACAAATAACAGATACGCAGTATTTT.

The table lists this clonotype with a few counts. The genes are TRBV11-2 and TRBJ2-5; perhaps TRBD2 as D (6 bases). Trimming shortened V by 5 bases and J by 2 bases, and 15 bases separated the two germline ends. This CDR3 is 15 amino acids long. CDR1 SGHAT and CDR2 FQNNGV come from the germline V gene. The CDR3 here is CASSHARGRQETQYF. The CDR3 DNA sequence: TGTGCCAGCAGCCATGCCCGGGGGAGGCAAGAGACCCAGTACTTC.

This clonotype has only a few counts. The chain uses TRBV7-9 and TRBJ2-5; D gene ambiguous. The CDR3 is 13 residues long. V shed 1 base and J shed 5 bases, with 8 bases lying between them. Germline CDR1 and CDR2: SEHNR and FQNEAQ (reference sequence). CDR3 sequence: CASSLVLGETQYF. The CDR3 DNA is TGTGCCAGCAGCTTAGTTTTGGGGGAGACCCAGTACTTC.

V gene TRBV28 combines with J gene TRBJ1-1; a weak D match, TRBD1 (5 bases). This CDR3 comprises 14 residues. V was pared by 3 bases and J by 6 bases, with 14 bases between. Germline CDR1 MDHEN, CDR2 SYDVKM. CDR3 residues: CASSFGAGIAEAFF. The CDR3 DNA sequence: TGTGCCAGCAGTTTCGGGGCAGGGATCGCTGAAGCTTTCTTT. Using reference TRBV28 and TRBJ1-1 for the parts outside the CDR3, the full variable domain is DVKVTQSSRYLVKRTGEKVFLECVQDMDHENMFWYRQDPGLGLRLIYFSYDVKMKEKGDIPEGYSVSREKKERFSLILESASTNQTSMYLCASSFGAGIAEAFFGQGTRLTVV.

This clonotype was recorded at least ten times. Its ends do not fully match the called genes, so a read error is possible. J is TRBJ2-7 and V is TRBV7-2; 7 bases fit TRBD2. The CDR3 is 15 residues long. CDR1 is SGHTA and CDR2 is FQGNSA in the germline V gene. The CDR3: CASSLYLAASSEQYF. The CDR3 DNA reads as TGTGCCAGCAGCTTGTATCTAGCGGCCTCCTCCGAGCAGTACTTC.

J is TRBJ2-3 and V is TRBV27; 9 bases align to TRBD2. In germline, CDR1 is MNHEY, CDR2 SMNVEV (reference sequence). The CDR3 has 16 amino acids. The V segment lost 6 bases and the J segment 8 bases; nucleotides outside the gene matches: 15. For the CDR3, the DNA is TGTGCCAGCAGGCCCAAGCTAGCGGGACGAGTTGGTACGCAGTATTTT. Its protein product is CASRPKLAGRVGTQYF.

This clonotype has a handful of counts. The gene calls are TRBV7-2 and TRBJ1-1; D call uncertain. This CDR3 is built from 15 residues. Germline lookup yields CDR1 SGHTA and CDR2 FQGNSA. The V end lost 1 base, the J end lost 0 bases, and 9 bases lay between the germline ends. In DNA, the CDR3 is TGTGCCAGCAGCTTAGTTTATCGAGTGAACACTGAAGCTTTCTTT. Translation: CASSLVYRVNTEAFF.

This clonotype has only a few counts. This sequence joins TRBV6-5 and TRBJ2-7; 8 nucleotides line up with TRBD1. Germline loops: CDR1 MNHEY, CDR2 SVGAGI. J gave up 3 bases and V 3 bases, and 4 bases lay outside the gene matches. The CDR3 runs to 14 residues. The CDR3 DNA is TGTGCCAGCAGTTATGGCAGGGGGCTCTACGAGCAGTACTTC. The encoded protein is CASSYGRGLYEQYF.

The chain couples TRBV12-3 or TRBV12-4 to TRBJ2-1; TRBD2 matches 10 bases. Trimming removed 6 bases from V and 7 bases from J; junction bases left unmatched: 6. This CDR3 spans 14 amino acids. Written as DNA, the CDR3 is TGTGCCAGCAGGAGAAGCGGGGGGGCAAATGAGCAGTTCTTC. It translates to CASRRSGGANEQFF.

This clonotype was counted a few times. The V gene is TRBV27, the J gene TRBJ2-3; possible D gene TRBD1, 6 bases. Trimming left V 4 bases short and J 1 base short, with 15 bases between. From germline, CDR1 is MNHEY and CDR2 SMNVEV (reference sequence). This CDR3 comprises 16 residues. Here the CDR3 DNA reads TGTGCCAGCAGTTCCAGAGGGGGACGGGGCACAGATACGCAGTATTTT. This codes for CASSSRGGRGTDTQYF.

The chain uses TRBV5-1 and TRBJ2-6; possible D gene TRBD1, 6 bases. Trimming removed 4 bases from V and 0 bases from J, with 11 bases in between. Germline-derived CDR1 and CDR2 are SGHRS and YFSETQ. This CDR3 has 16 residues. In nucleotides, the CDR3 is TGCGCCAGCAGCACGGACAGCTACTCTGGGGCCAACGTCCTGACTTTC. Its protein product is CASSTDSYSGANVLTF. Variable domain in full (rest from reference TRBV5-1 and TRBJ2-6): KAGVTQTPRYLIKTRGQQVTLSCSPISGHRSVSWYQQTPGQGLQFLFEYFSETQRNKGNFPGRFSGRQFSNSRSEMNVSTLELGDSALYLCASSTDSYSGANVLTFGAGSRLTVL.